This is a list of T cell receptor beta chains from one sample in a study of CD8 T cells in Susac syndrome. One entry per CDR3 protein, called by TCRdb with MiXCR from the immunoSEQ multiplex PCR reads. The repertoire holds around 170,000 distinct CDR3 sequences, with about 90% as singletons. Sequencing was carried out using CD4+ T cells from PBMCs. Source of these receptors: a human donor in good health. The CDR3 runs from the conserved cysteine through the conserved F or W. The D gene is left open where the match is weak. Expanded clones get a size class; other rows say once, few or many, or leave the size out.

TRBJ2-7 | - | TRBD2 | TRBV7-9 | CASRKQSGTSSYEQYF | TGTGCCAGCAGAAAACAAAGCGGGACGAGCTCCTACGAGCAGTACTTC
TRBJ2-3 | - | TRBD2 | TRBV28 | CASSRLAQEDTQYF | TGTGCCAGCAGTCGACTAGCCCAAGAAGATACGCAGTATTTT
TRBJ2-3 | - | - | TRBV2 | CASSEYHTQYF | TGTGCCAGCAGTGAATACCATACGCAGTATTTT
TRBJ1-1 | - | TRBD1 | TRBV20-1 | CSAPDRGRFTEAFF | TGCAGTGCCCCGGACAGGGGGCGTTTCACTGAAGCTTTCTTT
TRBJ2-7 | - | - | TRBV29-1 | CSVANGAGNSEQYF | TGCAGCGTTGCGAATGGGGCAGGGAATTCCGAGCAGTACTTC
TRBJ2-7 | - | TRBD1 | TRBV12-3/TRBV12-4 | CASSRLGTGYEQYF | TGTGCCAGCAGCCGACTCGGGACAGGTTACGAGCAGTACTTC
TRBJ1-5 | - | - | TRBV18 | CASSPVAGYQPQHF | TGTGCCAGCTCACCAGTGGCAGGGTATCAGCCCCAGCATTTT
TRBJ1-2 | - | - | TRBV29-1 | CSATPTAGYTF | TGCAGCGCCACGCCGACAGCTGGCTACACCTTC
TRBJ2-1 | - | - | TRBV7-2 | CASSFWGASYNEQFF | TGTGCCAGCAGCTTTTGGGGGGCCTCCTACAATGAGCAGTTCTTC
TRBJ2-7 | - | - | TRBV25-1 | CASSEFDEQYF | TGTGCCAGCAGTGAATTTGACGAGCAGTACTTC
TRBJ1-4 | - | TRBD1 | TRBV6-5 | CASSPRGATNEKLFF | TGTGCCAGCAGCCCCAGGGGGGCAACTAATGAAAAACTGTTTTTT
TRBJ2-2 | - | TRBD2 | TRBV7-9 | CASSLREGSGTGELFF | TGTGCCAGCAGCTTGAGGGAGGGCTCAGGCACCGGGGAGCTGTTTTTT
TRBJ1-2 | - | - | TRBV7-9 | CATRDGANYGYTF | TGTGCCACCCGGGACGGAGCTAACTATGGCTACACCTTC
TRBJ2-3 | - | - | TRBV4-3 | CASSQDNRHTQYF | TGCGCCAGCAGCCAAGATAATCGGCATACGCAGTATTTT
TRBJ2-7 | once | - | TRBV6-2/TRBV6-3 | CASTWAGGEQYF | TGTGCCAGCACTTGGGCGGGTGGCGAGCAGTACTTC
TRBJ1-5 | - | TRBD1 | TRBV20-1 | CSSSQRTGSNQPQHF | TGCAGTTCATCCCAAAGGACAGGCAGCAATCAGCCCCAGCATTTT
TRBJ2-6 | - | - | TRBV2 | CASVGLAGGANVLTF | TGTGCCAGCGTGGGCCTCGCGGGCGGGGCCAACGTCCTGACTTTC
TRBJ1-5 | - | TRBD1 | TRBV18 | CASSLDRAYQPQHF | TGTGCCAGCTCTCTAGACAGGGCGTATCAGCCCCAGCATTTT
TRBJ2-5 | - | TRBD2 | TRBV20-1 | CSARGLAGASGETQYF | TGCAGTGCTAGAGGACTAGCGGGAGCTTCCGGGGAGACCCAGTACTTC
TRBJ1-2 | - | - | TRBV11-2 | CASSLGGAGGYTF | TGTGCCAGCAGCTTAGGGGGGGCAGGTGGCTACACCTTC
TRBJ2-1 | once | - | TRBV5-4 | CASSTSGTYYNEQFF | TGTGCCAGCAGCACCTCCGGGACCTACTACAATGAGCAGTTCTTC
TRBJ1-1 | few | TRBD1 | TRBV28 | CASSPGQGVTEAFF | TGTGCCAGCAGTCCCGGACAGGGTGTCACTGAAGCTTTCTTT
TRBJ2-5 | few | - | TRBV6-2/TRBV6-3 | CASSYNRLQETQYF | TGTGCCAGCAGTTATAATAGACTTCAAGAGACCCAGTACTTC
TRBJ1-2 | - | - | TRBV6-2/TRBV6-3 | CASSYSTLGYGYTF | TGTGCCAGCAGTTACTCAACGCTGGGCTATGGCTACACCTTC
TRBJ1-1 | - | - | TRBV5-1 | CASSFWSSNTEAFF | TGCGCCAGCAGCTTTTGGTCCTCGAACACTGAAGCTTTCTTT
TRBJ2-7 | - | - | TRBV4-3 | CASSQYLVREQYF | TGCGCCAGCAGCCAGTACCTGGTGAGGGAGCAGTACTTC
TRBJ2-1 | - | - | TRBV20-1 | CSAPGVGEFDEQFF | TGCAGTGCCCCCGGGGTGGGGGAGTTCGATGAGCAGTTCTTC
TRBJ1-3 | - | - | TRBV9 | CASSVAAGRSGNTIYF | TGTGCCAGCAGCGTAGCGGCAGGGAGATCTGGAAACACCATATATTTT
TRBJ1-3 | once | - | TRBV5-1 | CASSSYGGNTIYF | TGCGCCAGCAGCTCTTACGGGGGAAACACCATATATTTT